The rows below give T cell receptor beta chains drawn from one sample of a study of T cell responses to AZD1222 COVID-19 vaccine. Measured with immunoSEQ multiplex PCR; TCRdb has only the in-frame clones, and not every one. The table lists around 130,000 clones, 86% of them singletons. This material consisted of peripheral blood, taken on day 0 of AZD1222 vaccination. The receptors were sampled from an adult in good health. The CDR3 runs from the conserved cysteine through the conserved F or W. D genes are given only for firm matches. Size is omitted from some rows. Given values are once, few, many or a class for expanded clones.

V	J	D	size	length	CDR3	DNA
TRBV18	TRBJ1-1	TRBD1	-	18	CASSTFSGQGGMNTEAFF	TGTGCCAGCTCAACTTTCTCTGGACAGGGTGGGATGAACACTGAAGCTTTCTTT
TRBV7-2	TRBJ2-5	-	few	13	CASSWGIQETQYF	TGTGCCAGCAGCTGGGGGATCCAAGAGACCCAGTACTTC
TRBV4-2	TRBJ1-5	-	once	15	CASSQDRQNNQPQHF	TGTGCCAGCAGCCAAGATCGACAGAACAATCAGCCCCAGCATTTT
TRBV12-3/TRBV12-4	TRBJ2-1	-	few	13	CASSLNRWNEQFF	TGTGCCAGCAGTTTGAATAGATGGAATGAGCAGTTCTTC
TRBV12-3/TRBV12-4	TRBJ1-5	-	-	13	CASSLNEHQPQHF	TGTGCCAGCAGCCTAAACGAGCATCAGCCCCAGCATTTT
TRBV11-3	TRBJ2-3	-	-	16	CASSLEGSRGTDTQYF	TGTGCCAGCAGCTTAGAAGGTAGCCGGGGCACAGATACGCAGTATTTT
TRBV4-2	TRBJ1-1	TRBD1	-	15	CASSPRTGLNTEAFF	TGTGCCAGCAGCCCCCGGACAGGATTGAACACTGAAGCTTTCTTT
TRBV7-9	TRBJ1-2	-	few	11	CASSFTHGYTF	TGTGCCAGCAGCTTTACTCATGGCTACACCTTC
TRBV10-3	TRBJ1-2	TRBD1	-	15	CAISYTGQGTYGYTF	TGTGCCATCAGTTACACGGGACAGGGTACCTATGGCTACACCTTC
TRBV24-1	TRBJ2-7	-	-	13	CATSDFETDEQYF	TGTGCCACCAGTGATTTTGAAACAGACGAGCAGTACTTC
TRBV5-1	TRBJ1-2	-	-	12	CASSLGRNGYTF	TGCGCCAGCAGCTTGGGCAGGAATGGCTACACCTTC
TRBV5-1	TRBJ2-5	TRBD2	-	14	CASSLSGIGETQYF	TGCGCCAGCAGCTTGAGCGGGATTGGAGAGACCCAGTACTTC
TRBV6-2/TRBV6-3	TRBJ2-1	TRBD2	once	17	CASSYSMEREVYNEQFF	TGTGCCAGCAGTTACTCGATGGAGCGGGAGGTCTACAATGAGCAGTTCTTC
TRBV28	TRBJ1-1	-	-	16	CASKFDLRGLDTEAFF	TGTGCCAGCAAGTTTGACCTCAGGGGTTTAGACACTGAAGCTTTCTTT
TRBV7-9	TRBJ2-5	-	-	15	CASSLALGPQETQYF	TGTGCCAGCAGCTTAGCGCTGGGACCCCAAGAGACCCAGTACTTC
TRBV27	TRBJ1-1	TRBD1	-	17	CASSPLPPGTDNTEAFF	TGTGCCAGCAGTCCACTCCCCCCCGGGACAGACAACACTGAAGCTTTCTTT
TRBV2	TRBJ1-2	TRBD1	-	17	CASSEAGWDRGRNGYTF	TGTGCCAGCAGTGAAGCGGGGTGGGACAGGGGGCGGAATGGCTACACCTTC
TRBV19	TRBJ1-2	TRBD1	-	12	CATRQGATGYTF	TGTGCCACACGACAGGGGGCGACGGGCTACACCTTC
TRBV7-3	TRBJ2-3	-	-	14	CASSSRAGTDTQYF	TGTGCCAGCAGCTCCCGTGCCGGCACAGATACGCAGTATTTT
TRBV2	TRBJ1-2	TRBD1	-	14	CASRTTGGLDGYTF	TGTGCCAGCAGGACGACAGGGGGTCTGGATGGCTACACCTTC
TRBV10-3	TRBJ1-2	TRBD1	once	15	CAIKGDRGALYGYTF	TGTGCCATCAAAGGGGACAGGGGGGCTCTCTATGGCTACACCTTC
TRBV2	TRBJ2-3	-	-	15	CASSELAGGADTQYF	TGTGCCAGCAGTGAGTTAGCAGGAGGAGCAGATACGCAGTATTTT
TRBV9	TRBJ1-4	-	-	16	CASSPGTLSSNEKLFF	TGTGCCAGCAGCCCGGGCACTTTGTCTTCTAATGAAAAACTGTTTTTT
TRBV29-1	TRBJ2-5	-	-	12	CSVEGYQETQYF	TGCAGCGTCGAGGGGTACCAAGAGACCCAGTACTTC
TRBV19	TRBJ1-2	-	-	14	CASTQKAGLYGYTF	TGTGCCAGTACCCAGAAAGCAGGATTGTATGGCTACACCTTC
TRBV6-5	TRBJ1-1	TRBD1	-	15	CASSRTRDRATEAFF	TGTGCCAGCAGTAGAACACGGGACAGAGCCACAGAAGCTTTCTTT
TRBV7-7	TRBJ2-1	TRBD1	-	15	CASSLGPTGVDEQFF	TGTGCCAGCAGCTTAGGCCCCACAGGGGTCGATGAGCAGTTCTTC
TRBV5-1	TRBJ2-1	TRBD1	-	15	CASSLGGTGDPEQFF	TGCGCCAGCAGCTTGGGAGGGACAGGGGATCCGGAGCAGTTCTTC